Below, 18 T cell receptor beta chains from the same sample are listed, as sequenced in a study of CD8 T cells in Susac syndrome. Reverse transcription used about 0.5 to 1 ug RNA and random hexamers. MiXCR was run by TCRdb on the immunoSEQ multiplex PCR reads, yielding one entry per CDR3 protein. The sample records a few hundred thousand distinct CDR3 sequences, 93% being singletons. Sequenced material: CD4+ T cells from PBMCs. These receptors originate from a human donor with multiple sclerosis.

The J gene is TRBJ1-2, the V gene TRBV19; D call uncertain. CDR3 size: 13 residues. V lost 5 bases and J lost 2, with 9 bases in between. The germline V gene has CDR1 LNHDA and CDR2 SQIVND (reference sequence). DNA for the CDR3: TGTGCCAGTAGTTCCAGGAGCAACTATGGCTACACCTTC. Translation gives CASSSRSNYGYTF.

V gene TRBV12-3 or TRBV12-4 combines with J gene TRBJ2-2; perhaps TRBD2 as D (6 bases). This CDR3 has 12 residues. The DNA of the CDR3 is TGTGCTTCCGGGGGGAACACCGGGGAGCTGTTTTTT. Encoded protein: CASGGNTGELFF.

The chain links TRBV6-2 or TRBV6-3 to TRBJ2-1, with 10 bases fitting TRBD2. The CDR3 spans 14 residues. V lost 6 bases to trimming and J lost 7 bases; unmatched junction nucleotides: 6. Germline V gene lookup returns CDR1 MNHEY and CDR2 SVGEGT. CDR3 residues: CASRASGSLNEQFF. The CDR3 DNA sequence: TGTGCCAGCAGGGCTAGCGGGAGTTTAAATGAGCAGTTCTTC.

The chain carries TRBV7-9 and TRBJ1-1; TRBD1 agrees at 8 bases. The V and J ends lost 3 bases and 4 bases, in that order; junction bases with no gene match: 4. In germline, CDR1 is SEHNR, CDR2 FQNEAQ (reference sequence). This CDR3 has 14 amino acids. CDR3: CASSFQGAPTEAFF. DNA of the CDR3: TGTGCCAGCAGCTTCCAGGGGGCGCCCACTGAAGCTTTCTTT. The full variable domain, in which reference TRBV7-9 and TRBJ1-1 provide the parts outside the CDR3, is DTGVSQNPRHKITKRGQNVTFRCDPISEHNRLYWYRQTLGQGPEFLTYFQNEAQLEKSRLLSDRFSAERPKGSFSTLEIQRTEQGDSAMYLCASSFQGAPTEAFFGQGTRLTVV.

The V gene is TRBV6-1, the J gene TRBJ2-7; no clear D. Per the germline V gene, CDR1 is MNHNS and CDR2 is SASEGT. This CDR3 is 12 amino acids long. The V and J ends lost 8 bases and 7 bases respectively, with 15 bases between them. The CDR3 DNA is TGTGCCAGCGCCGGACCTCTGGGGGAGCAGTACTTC. Amino acids: CASAGPLGEQYF.

Note on this clonotype: Germline is not matched at one junction end, which may reflect a read error. CDR3: CASSLWRDERNF. The CDR3 coding sequence is TGTGCCAGCAGCTTATGGCGGGACGAGAGGAATTTT. The rearrangement joins TRBV7-8 to TRBJ2-3; TRBD2 is a possible D gene (6 bases). The germline gives CDR1 SGHVS, CDR2 FQNEAQ. CDR3 length: 12 amino acids.

The chain joins TRBV9 to TRBJ2-7, with D uncertain. V lost 0 bases and J 0 bases, leaving 7 bases between the germline ends. Germline CDR1 and CDR2: SGDLS and YYNGEE. The CDR3 extends over 14 amino acids. This CDR3 is CASSVEGYSYEQYF. The CDR3 region has the DNA TGTGCCAGCAGCGTAGAGGGATACTCCTACGAGCAGTACTTC. The full variable domain, completed using reference TRBV9 and TRBJ2-7, is DSGVTQTPKHLITATGQRVTLRCSPRSGDLSVYWYQQSLDQGLQFLIQYYNGEERAKGNILERFSAQQFPDLHSELNLSSLELGDSALYFCASSVEGYSYEQYFGPGTRLTVT.

This chain connects TRBV5-6 to TRBJ1-1, with D perhaps matching TRBD1 (5 bases). Trimming cost V 2 bases and J 2 bases, with 13 bases left between them. The CDR3 has 15 residues. Germline CDR1 SGHDT, CDR2 YYEEEE. The CDR3 reads CASSFPSRTNTEAFF. DNA of the CDR3: TGTGCCAGCAGCTTCCCCAGCAGGACAAACACTGAAGCTTTCTTT.

V gene TRBV7-3 combines with J gene TRBJ2-3, with TRBD1 matching 10 bases. Germline V gene sequence: CDR1 SGHTA, CDR2 FQGTGA. There are 16 residues in the CDR3. J was trimmed by 1 base and V by 5 bases; bases with no gene match: 6. The CDR3 bases are TGTGCCAGCAGCGCCCGGGACAGGGGTGGCACAGATACGCAGTATTTT. Amino acid sequence: CASSARDRGGTDTQYF. The whole variable domain, remainder taken from reference TRBV7-3 and TRBJ2-3, is GAGVSQTPSNKVTEKGKYVELRCDPISGHTALYWYRQSLGQGPEFLIYFQGTGAADDSGLPNDRFFAVRPEGSVSTLKIQRTERGDSAVYLCASSARDRGGTDTQYFGPGTRLTVL.

The gene calls are TRBV7-9 and TRBJ2-5; a possible D gene is TRBD2 (6 bases). Germline-derived CDR1 and CDR2 are SEHNR and FQNEAQ (reference sequence). CDR3 length: 12 residues. The ends were cut back, 7 bases at V and 8 bases at J, with 14 bases in the middle. In DNA, the CDR3 is TGTGCCAGCATGACTAGGGGCCAAACCCAGTACTTC. Translation gives CASMTRGQTQYF. The full variable domain, in which reference TRBV7-9 and TRBJ2-5 provide the parts outside the CDR3, is DTGVSQNPRHKITKRGQNVTFRCDPISEHNRLYWYRQTLGQGPEFLTYFQNEAQLEKSRLLSDRFSAERPKGSFSTLEIQRTEQGDSAMYLCASMTRGQTQYFGPGTRLLVL.

This chain connects TRBV16 to TRBJ2-3; TRBD1 agrees at 9 bases. Germline V gene data show CDR1 as KGHSY and CDR2 as FQNENV. V gave up 5 bases and J gave up 3 bases; unmatched junction bases: 3. The CDR3 is 14 amino acids. The CDR3, as DNA: TGTGCCAGCAGCATGGGACAGGGAACAGATACGCAGTATTTT. As protein: CASSMGQGTDTQYF.

Written as DNA, the CDR3 is TGTGCCAGTAGTATGGCCGGGAAGCGGATTTATGGCTACACCTTC. This gives the protein CASSMAGKRIYGYTF. The chain has TRBV19 and TRBJ1-2; D uncertain. Germline V gene data show CDR1 as LNHDA and CDR2 as SQIVND (reference sequence). The CDR3 totals 15 residues. V gave up 3 bases and J gave up 5 bases, with 16 bases separating them. Variable domain in full (rest from reference TRBV19 and TRBJ1-2): DGGITQSPKYLFRKEGQNVTLSCEQNLNHDAMYWYRQDPGQGLRLIYYSQIVNDFQKGDIAEGYSVSREKKESFPLTVTSAQKNPTAFYLCASSMAGKRIYGYTFGSGTRLTVV.

The chain couples TRBV20-1 to TRBJ2-5, with D hard to call. V shed 4 bases and J shed 2 bases, with 17 bases lying between them. This CDR3 is 15 amino acids long. CDR1 and CDR2 from the germline V gene are DFQATT and SNEGSKA (reference sequence). CDR3 sequence: CSAIPPVAGQETQYF. CDR3 bases: TGCAGTGCTATTCCCCCTGTAGCCGGGCAAGAGACCCAGTACTTC.

CDR3 residues: CASSLDRANYGYTF. Here the CDR3 DNA reads TGTGCCAGCAGCTTGGACAGGGCAAACTATGGCTACACCTTC. V is TRBV5-4 and J is TRBJ1-2; TRBD1 is a possible D gene (6 bases). V lost 0 bases, J lost 2 bases, and 8 bases lay in between. The CDR3 is 14 amino acids. Germline CDR1 and CDR2: SGHNT and YYREEE (reference sequence). Full variable domain (rest looked up from reference TRBV5-4 and TRBJ1-2): ETGVTQSPTHLIKTRGQQVTLRCSSQSGHNTVSWYQQALGQGPQFIFQYYREEENGRGNFPPRFSGLQFPNYSSELNVNALELDDSALYLCASSLDRANYGYTFGSGTRLTVV.

The chain links TRBV7-2 to TRBJ1-2; TRBD1 agrees at 11 bases. The length of the CDR3 is 17 residues. CDR1 and CDR2 (germline): SGHTA, FQGNSA. J lost 1 base, V lost 5 bases, and 9 bases had no gene match. This chain's CDR3 is CASSITGTGGGNYGYTF. Here the CDR3 DNA reads TGTGCCAGCAGCATTACCGGGACAGGGGGTGGTAACTATGGCTACACCTTC.

This rearrangement joins TRBV25-1 to TRBJ1-2; 7 bases map to TRBD1. Germline V gives CDR1 MGHDK, CDR2 SYGVNS. The junction had 6 bases not matched to a gene; V was cut back by 4 bases and J by 4 bases. The CDR3 length is 14 residues. CDR3 in DNA: TGTGCCAGCAGTGGTGTGGGACAGAGCTATGGCTACACCTTC. Protein product: CASSGVGQSYGYTF.

The V gene is TRBV12-3 or TRBV12-4, the J gene TRBJ1-1; D is unresolved. The V end lost 8 bases, the J end lost 4 bases, and 20 bases lay between the germline ends. The CDR3 contains 15 residues. The CDR3 DNA is TGTGCCAGCGGACGGCCGCGAGGTGGGCGCACTGAAGCTTTCTTT. Its translation is CASGRPRGGRTEAFF.

This chain links TRBV7-9 with TRBJ1-6; TRBD1 agrees at 7 bases. The V and J ends lost 1 base and 7 bases, in that order; junction bases with no gene match: 4. The CDR3 sequence is 15 residues long. Per germline, CDR1 SEHNR and CDR2 FQNEAQ (reference sequence). The CDR3 sequence: CASSLDATGNSPLHF. The DNA for the CDR3 is TGTGCCAGCAGCTTAGACGCGACAGGGAATTCACCCCTCCACTTT.